This TCR beta chain was observed in a study of T cell changes during pregnancy in multiple sclerosis. Clones were read by immunoSEQ multiplex PCR, and TCRdb kept only the in-frame ones, dropping some. The profile shows approximately 25,000 clones, roughly 91% of them singletons. The V end lost 2 bases, the J end lost 0 bases, and 7 bases lay between the germline ends. CDR3 length equals 14 residues. Germline V gene sequence: CDR1 SGDLS, CDR2 YYNGEE. The rearrangement joins TRBV9 to TRBJ2-3; D uncertain. This sequence originates from a female donor in good health, enrolled as a control in a pregnancy study. This specimen consisted of CD4+ T cells from peripheral blood mononuclear cells, obtained in the first trimester of pregnancy. The CDR3 region is CASSVVQSTDTQYF. CDR3 in DNA: TGTGCCAGCAGCGTTGTTCAAAGCACAGATACGCAGTATTTT.